This T cell receptor (beta chain) comes out of a study of cytomegalovirus exposure and HLA in healthy donors. Study-wide findings and caveats: A later analysis linked fewer than 20,000 TCR beta sequences to HLA alleles at 0.05 false discovery rate.

About this clone itself: What it binds is not known.

In the PCR, 60 Vbeta and 13 Jbeta primers were used. Sequenced by immunoSEQ multiplex PCR; TCRdb stores in-frame clones only, minus some. The data show about 170,000 clones, with around 73% seen just once and approximately 5.1% held by the top ten. The CDR3 runs 14 residues. The germline V gene encodes CDR1 LGHNA and CDR2 YSLEER. V lost 0 bases to trimming and J lost 6 bases, with 12 bases between them. The V gene is TRBV4-3, the J gene TRBJ2-7, with D tentatively TRBD2 (5 bases). This sequence originates from a woman under 30 in good health and CMV-seropositive. Input material: PBMCs. The CDR3 sequence is CASSQEAASGEQYF. The CDR3 coding sequence is TGCGCCAGCAGCCAAGAAGCGGCCTCCGGCGAGCAGTACTTC.